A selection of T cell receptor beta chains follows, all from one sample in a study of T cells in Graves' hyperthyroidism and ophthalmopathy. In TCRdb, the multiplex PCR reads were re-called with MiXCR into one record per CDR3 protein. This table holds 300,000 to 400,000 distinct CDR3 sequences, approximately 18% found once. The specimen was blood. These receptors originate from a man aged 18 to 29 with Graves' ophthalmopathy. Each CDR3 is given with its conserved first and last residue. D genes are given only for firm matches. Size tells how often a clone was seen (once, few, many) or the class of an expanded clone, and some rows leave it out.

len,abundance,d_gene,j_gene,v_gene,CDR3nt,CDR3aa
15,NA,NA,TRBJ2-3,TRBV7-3,TGTGCCAGCAGCTTACGTGCGGGGCCCACAGATACGCAGTATTTT,CASSLRAGPTDTQYF
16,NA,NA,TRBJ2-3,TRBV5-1,TGCGCCAGCAGCCCCCGGACAGAAACAAGCACAGATACGCAGTATTTT,CASSPRTETSTDTQYF
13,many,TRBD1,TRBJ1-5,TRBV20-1,TGCAGTGCTGGAACAGGGGACCGGCAGCCCCAGCATTTT,CSAGTGDRQPQHF
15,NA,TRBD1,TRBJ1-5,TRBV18,TGTGCCAGCTCACTGGGACAGGCTAACAATCAGCCCCAGCATTTT,CASSLGQANNQPQHF
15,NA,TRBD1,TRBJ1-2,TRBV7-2,TGTGCCAGCAGCTTAGACGGACAGGTAGTGGATGGCTACACCTTC,CASSLDGQVVDGYTF
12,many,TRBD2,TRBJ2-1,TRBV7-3,TGTGCCAGCCCGGTAGCGGGCAATGAGCAGTTCTTC,CASPVAGNEQFF
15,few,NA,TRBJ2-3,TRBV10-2,TGCGCCAGCAGGGAAGACTTTTCTAGCACAGATACGCAGTATTTT,CASREDFSSTDTQYF
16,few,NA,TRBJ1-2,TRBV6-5,TGTGCCAGCAGTTCCGCCGGGACGGCCCGGGGCTATGGCTACACCTTC,CASSSAGTARGYGYTF
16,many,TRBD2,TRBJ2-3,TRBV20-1,TGCAGTGCTCCTAGACTAGCGGGAAGTAGCACAGATACGCAGTATTTT,CSAPRLAGSSTDTQYF
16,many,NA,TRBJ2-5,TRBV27,TGTGCCAGCAGTTCCCCGGCGGGCAGATTCCAAGAGACCCAGTACTTC,CASSSPAGRFQETQYF
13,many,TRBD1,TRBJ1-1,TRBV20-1,TGCAGTGCCACAACAGGGGAGAAGACTGAAGCTTTCTTT,CSATTGEKTEAFF
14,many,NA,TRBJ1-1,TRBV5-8,TGTGCCAGCAGCGGATTCAGGGGTGGCACTGAAGCTTTCTTT,CASSGFRGGTEAFF
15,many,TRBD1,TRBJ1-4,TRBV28,TGTGCCAGCAGCTTTGGTGGACAGGGAGGGGAAAAACTGTTTTTT,CASSFGGQGGEKLFF
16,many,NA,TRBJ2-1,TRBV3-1,TGTGCCAGCAGCCCCCCGGTTAATAGAGTATACAATGAGCAGTTCTTC,CASSPPVNRVYNEQFF
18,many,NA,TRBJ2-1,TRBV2,TGTGCCAGCAGTGGCCCTCTTGGGGCAGGGGGGTTGACGCATGAGCAGTTCTTC,CASSGPLGAGGLTHEQFF
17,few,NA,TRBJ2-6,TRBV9,TGTGCCAGCAGCATCACGACAGGTACCTCTGGGGCCAACGTCCTGACTTTC,CASSITTGTSGANVLTF